The 16 T cell receptor beta chains presented below share a single source sample, sequenced in a study of blood T cell repertoires in COVID-19. The data were produced by immunoSEQ multiplex PCR, yet TCRdb's version contains in-frame clones alone and is incomplete. The data hold some 120,000 clones, with 70% to 80% observed a single time. The material sequenced was peripheral blood. These receptor sequences come from a man between 35 and 55 years old with active or convalescent COVID-19.

This chain uses TRBV11-2 with TRBJ2-5; 10 bases agree with TRBD2. This CDR3 contains 15 residues. V lost 0 bases to trimming and J lost 9 bases; unmatched junction nucleotides: 7. The germline CDR1 and CDR2 sequences are SGHAT and FQNNGV. CDR3 protein: CASSLDLAGARAQYF. The CDR3 region has the DNA TGTGCCAGCAGCTTAGATCTAGCGGGGGCGAGGGCCCAGTACTTC.

The chain uses TRBV5-6 and TRBJ2-1; possibly TRBD2 for D (5 bases). V was pared by 2 bases and J by 1 base, with 7 bases between. This CDR3 region has 14 residues. Germline V lookup: CDR1 SGHDT, CDR2 YYEEEE. The CDR3 loop is CASSLLDSYNEQFF. The CDR3 bases are TGTGCCAGCAGCTTACTAGATTCCTACAATGAGCAGTTCTTC.

The chain links TRBV10-3 to TRBJ2-6; the match to TRBD1 covers 7 bases. Germline trimming cut 10 bases from V and 2 bases from J; bases unmatched to any gene: 5. Germline V lookup: CDR1 ENHRY, CDR2 SYGVKD. This CDR3 is 14 amino acids long. This CDR3 is CATDTGAGANVLTF. CDR3 coding DNA: TGTGCCACCGACACAGGGGCTGGGGCCAACGTCCTGACTTTC.

In DNA form, the CDR3 reads TGCGCCAGCAGCCAACGCCGACAGGGGCCTGCGATGAACACTGAAGCTTTCTTT. Protein product: CASSQRRQGPAMNTEAFF. The gene calls are TRBV5-1 and TRBJ1-1; TRBD1 matches 8 bases. Unmatched junction bases numbered 14, after V lost 4 bases and J lost 0 bases. CDR3 size: 18 residues. Germline V gene sequence: CDR1 SGHRS, CDR2 YFSETQ.

With regard to this clone: The sample carries other DNA sequences with the same CDR3. CDR3 sequence: CAWSGQGTGELFF. CDR3 DNA: TGTGCCTGGAGTGGCCAGGGGACCGGGGAGCTGTTTTTT. The chain joins TRBV30 to TRBJ2-2, with a possible D match to TRBD1 (6 bases). Germline V gives CDR1 GTSNPN, CDR2 SVGIG (reference sequence). CDR3 length: 13 amino acids. V shed 1 base and J shed 5 bases, with 8 bases lying between them. The full variable domain, with the rest looked up from reference TRBV30 and TRBJ2-2, is SQTIHQWPATLVQPVGSPLSLECTVEGTSNPNLYWYRQAAGRGLQLLFYSVGIGQISSEVPQNLSASRPQDRQFILSSKKLLLSDSGFYLCAWSGQGTGELFFGEGSRLTVL.

The V gene is TRBV11-3, the J gene TRBJ1-1; D uncertain. Per the germline V gene, CDR1 is SGHNT and CDR2 is YENEEA. Trimming removed 2 bases from V and 4 bases from J, with 11 bases in between. The length of the CDR3 is 14 residues. Written as DNA, the CDR3 is TGTGCCAGCAGCTTAACGGGGTCGGTCACTGAAGCTTTCTTT. Protein product: CASSLTGSVTEAFF.

The rearrangement links TRBV2 to TRBJ2-2; 11 bases are shared with TRBD2. The CDR3 covers 15 residues. Trimming cost V 6 bases and J 4 bases; bases outside gene matches: 4. Germline V lookup: CDR1 SNHLY, CDR2 FYNNEI. In nucleotides, the CDR3 is TGTGCCAGCAGCCCCGGACTAGCGGGCACCGGGGAGCTGTTTTTT. It specifies CASSPGLAGTGELFF.

The V and J genes are TRBV28 and TRBJ1-5; 8 nucleotides agree with TRBD1. Germline V gene sequence: CDR1 MDHEN, CDR2 SYDVKM. CDR3 length equals 15 residues. V was pared by 4 bases and J by 5 bases, with 7 bases of the junction left unmatched. The CDR3 sequence: CASSSFRGLDQPQHF. Here the CDR3 DNA reads TGTGCCAGCAGTTCCTTCAGGGGGCTGGATCAGCCCCAGCATTTT.

The V call is TRBV4-1, the J call TRBJ2-3; 9 bases align to TRBD1. This CDR3 comprises 17 residues. CDR1 and CDR2 from the germline V gene are MGHRA and YSYEKL. With 1 base clipped from V and 6 bases from J, the junction kept 11 bases outside the gene matches. CDR3 in DNA: TGCGCCAGCAGCCAAGCATTGACAGGGGGAGGTTTCGATACGCAGTATTTT. This gives the protein CASSQALTGGGFDTQYF.

The chain is built from TRBV9 and TRBJ1-2; no reliable D call. In germline, CDR1 is SGDLS, CDR2 YYNGEE. Deletions cut 1 base from V and 0 bases from J, with 13 bases between. This CDR3 spans 16 amino acids. Written as DNA, the CDR3 is TGTGCCAGCAGCGTAAGTTACGGAGGAGCTAACTATGGCTACACCTTC. Encoded protein: CASSVSYGGANYGYTF.

A few counts support this clone. The chain recombines TRBV5-1 with TRBJ1-2; D is unclear. The CDR3 extends over 12 amino acids. V lost 1 base and J lost 7, with 8 bases in between. From germline, CDR1 is SGHRS and CDR2 YFSETQ. The CDR3 protein is CASSLSVGGYTF. The CDR3 nucleotides read TGCGCCAGCAGCTTGTCGGTCGGTGGCTACACCTTC.

J is TRBJ1-3 and V is TRBV2; perhaps TRBD1 as D (5 bases). V was cut by 4 bases and J by 0 bases, with 13 bases left in between. The CDR3 has 16 residues. Looked up from germline, CDR1 is SNHLY and CDR2 is FYNNEI. CDR3 nucleotide sequence: TGTGCCAGCAGTGTTGGGGCAAGCTTCTCTGGAAACACCATATATTTT. Protein: CASSVGASFSGNTIYF.

This clone appeared many times. The rearrangement uses TRBV7-9 and TRBJ1-2; no firm D call. The CDR3 runs 11 residues. V was clipped by 5 bases and J by 5 bases, with 6 bases between them. Germline V gene lookup returns CDR1 SEHNR and CDR2 FQNEAQ (reference sequence). In nucleotides, the CDR3 is TGTGCCAGCAGCCCCCAGTATGGCTACACCTTC. It is translated as CASSPQYGYTF.

V is TRBV7-9 and J is TRBJ2-7, with D unresolved. The V and J ends lost 6 bases and 7 bases respectively, with 13 bases between them. CDR1 SEHNR and CDR2 FQNEAQ come from the germline V gene (reference sequence). The CDR3 contains 12 residues. This CDR3 is CASSDTSREQYF. As DNA, the CDR3 is TGTGCCAGCAGTGATACATCTCGAGAGCAGTACTTC.

This clone was seen a single time. The chain has TRBV11-2 and TRBJ2-1, with 7 bases identical to TRBD2. Germline-derived CDR1 and CDR2 are SGHAT and FQNNGV. The junction had 9 bases not matched to a gene; V was cut back by 0 bases and J by 4 bases. The CDR3 is made up of 17 amino acids. As DNA, the CDR3 is TGTGCCAGCAGCTTAGATTTGGCTAGCGGTGGGTACAATGAGCAGTTCTTC. Protein sequence: CASSLDLASGGYNEQFF.

V gene TRBV9 combines with J gene TRBJ1-1; D gene uncertain. The CDR3 has 14 residues. With 4 bases removed from V and 2 bases from J, the gap between germline ends came to 12 bases. The germline CDR1 and CDR2 sequences are SGDLS and YYNGEE. The CDR3 DNA follows: TGTGCCAGCAGCCCTCGGACTGTAAACACTGAAGCTTTCTTT. Amino acids: CASSPRTVNTEAFF.